This is a list of T cell receptor beta chains from one sample in a study of blood T cell repertoires in COVID-19. TCRdb's copy holds only in-frame clones and misses some; the assay was immunoSEQ multiplex PCR. In the table there are roughly 300,000 clones, nearly 90% of which are singletons. Sample: peripheral blood. Every receptor here comes from a woman aged 25 to 39 with COVID-19, enrolled during active disease. The CDR3 runs from the conserved cysteine through the conserved F or W. The order of the fields is V gene, D gene, J gene, clone size, CDR3 protein, CDR3 DNA. D genes are given only for firm matches. For some rows the clone size is stated as once, few or many, or as a class when expanded; others skip it.

v_gene: TRBV7-8
d_gene: NA
j_gene: TRBJ1-4
abundance: NA
CDR3aa: CASSLVGGQTNEKLFF
CDR3nt: TGTGCCAGCAGCTTAGTAGGGGGTCAAACTAATGAAAAACTGTTTTTT

v_gene: TRBV30
d_gene: NA
j_gene: TRBJ1-3
abundance: NA
CDR3aa: CAWDSGSGNTIYF
CDR3nt: TGTGCCTGGGATTCAGGGTCTGGAAACACCATATATTTT

v_gene: TRBV2
d_gene: TRBD1
j_gene: TRBJ1-2
abundance: NA
CDR3aa: CASSENRRGRYTYGYTF
CDR3nt: TGTGCCAGCAGTGAAAATCGAAGGGGGCGATACACCTATGGCTACACCTTC

v_gene: TRBV19
d_gene: NA
j_gene: TRBJ1-4
abundance: NA
CDR3aa: CASNAQAATNEKLFF
CDR3nt: TGTGCCAGTAATGCACAGGCAGCAACTAATGAAAAACTGTTTTTT

v_gene: TRBV28
d_gene: NA
j_gene: TRBJ1-6
abundance: once
CDR3aa: CASSFRFPLDSPLHF
CDR3nt: TGTGCCAGCAGTTTTCGGTTTCCACTAGATTCACCCCTCCACTTT

v_gene: TRBV5-5
d_gene: NA
j_gene: TRBJ1-5
abundance: NA
CDR3aa: CASSSGGESHQPQHF
CDR3nt: TGTGCCAGCAGCTCGGGGGGAGAGAGTCATCAGCCCCAGCATTTT

v_gene: TRBV5-1
d_gene: TRBD1
j_gene: TRBJ1-2
abundance: NA
CDR3aa: CASSPSGGYGYTF
CDR3nt: TGCGCCAGCAGTCCATCAGGGGGGTATGGCTACACCTTC

v_gene: TRBV5-1
d_gene: TRBD1
j_gene: TRBJ2-6
abundance: NA
CDR3aa: CASSFATGAGANVLTF
CDR3nt: TGCGCCAGCAGCTTCGCGACAGGGGCTGGGGCCAACGTCCTGACTTTC

v_gene: TRBV18
d_gene: TRBD1
j_gene: TRBJ1-4
abundance: NA
CDR3aa: CASSQPGTGVSEKLFF
CDR3nt: TGTGCCAGCTCACAGCCCGGGACAGGGGTTTCTGAAAAACTGTTTTTT

v_gene: TRBV14
d_gene: TRBD2
j_gene: TRBJ2-5
abundance: once
CDR3aa: CASSQSVAGGRKETQYF
CDR3nt: TGTGCCAGCAGCCAATCGGTAGCGGGGGGCCGCAAAGAGACCCAGTACTTC

v_gene: TRBV15
d_gene: NA
j_gene: TRBJ2-5
abundance: NA
CDR3aa: CATSPRQAAQTQYF
CDR3nt: TGTGCCACCAGCCCTCGACAGGCGGCACAGACCCAGTACTTC

v_gene: TRBV13
d_gene: TRBD1
j_gene: TRBJ2-7
abundance: NA
CDR3aa: CASSRDSGSSYEQYF
CDR3nt: TGTGCCAGCAGCAGGGACAGCGGAAGCTCCTACGAGCAGTACTTC

v_gene: TRBV2
d_gene: NA
j_gene: TRBJ1-1
abundance: NA
CDR3aa: CASSEGSGLIDFF
CDR3nt: TGTGCCAGCAGTGAAGGTTCGGGGTTAATAGATTTCTTT

v_gene: TRBV28
d_gene: NA
j_gene: TRBJ1-1
abundance: few
CDR3aa: CASSRNTGRNTEAFF
CDR3nt: TGTGCCAGCAGTCGAAACACAGGGAGAAACACTGAAGCTTTCTTT

v_gene: TRBV28
d_gene: TRBD1
j_gene: TRBJ2-5
abundance: NA
CDR3aa: CASSQRTGPQYF
CDR3nt: TGTGCCAGCAGTCAAAGGACAGGACCCCAGTACTTC

v_gene: TRBV5-4
d_gene: NA
j_gene: TRBJ2-1
abundance: NA
CDR3aa: CASSLGGLSYNEQFF
CDR3nt: TGTGCCAGCAGCTTGGGGGGCCTCTCCTACAATGAGCAGTTCTTC

v_gene: TRBV11-3
d_gene: TRBD2
j_gene: TRBJ2-1
abundance: NA
CDR3aa: CASSFRTSGGEQFF
CDR3nt: TGTGCCAGCAGCTTCCGGACTAGCGGGGGGGAGCAGTTCTTC

v_gene: TRBV7-2
d_gene: NA
j_gene: TRBJ2-5
abundance: NA
CDR3aa: CASSLGGVGETQYF
CDR3nt: TGTGCCAGCAGCCTAGGGGGGGTGGGAGAGACCCAGTACTTC

v_gene: TRBV5-4
d_gene: NA
j_gene: TRBJ1-1
abundance: NA
CDR3aa: CASSYSKNTEAFF
CDR3nt: TGTGCCAGCAGCTATAGCAAGAACACTGAAGCTTTCTTT

v_gene: TRBV6-2/TRBV6-3
d_gene: NA
j_gene: TRBJ1-5
abundance: NA
CDR3aa: CASSYYSRDKPQHF
CDR3nt: TGTGCCAGCAGTTATTATTCCAGGGACAAGCCCCAGCATTTT

v_gene: TRBV19
d_gene: NA
j_gene: TRBJ1-2
abundance: NA
CDR3aa: CASSIWGNYGYTF
CDR3nt: TGTGCCAGTAGTATCTGGGGCAACTATGGCTACACCTTC

v_gene: TRBV4-3
d_gene: NA
j_gene: TRBJ1-4
abundance: NA
CDR3aa: CASSQDYDITNEKLFF
CDR3nt: TGCGCCAGCAGCCAAGATTACGACATAACTAATGAAAAACTGTTTTTT

v_gene: TRBV14
d_gene: TRBD2
j_gene: TRBJ2-4
abundance: NA
CDR3aa: CASSQDYQRGPTWGKNIQYF
CDR3nt: TGTGCCAGCAGCCAAGATTACCAGCGGGGGCCAACATGGGGCAAAAACATTCAGTACTTC

v_gene: TRBV2
d_gene: TRBD1
j_gene: TRBJ1-5
abundance: NA
CDR3aa: CASTRDRTNQPQHF
CDR3nt: TGTGCCAGCACGCGGGACAGGACCAATCAGCCCCAGCATTTT

v_gene: TRBV5-5
d_gene: NA
j_gene: TRBJ2-1
abundance: NA
CDR3aa: CASSRFQQGPNEQFF
CDR3nt: TGTGCCAGCAGCAGGTTTCAACAGGGCCCCAATGAGCAGTTCTTC

v_gene: TRBV30
d_gene: NA
j_gene: TRBJ1-6
abundance: NA
CDR3aa: CAWRLGVDNSPLHF
CDR3nt: TGTGCCTGGAGACTGGGAGTTGATAATTCACCCCTCCACTTT

v_gene: TRBV5-4
d_gene: NA
j_gene: TRBJ1-3
abundance: NA
CDR3aa: CASNQGPGDSGNTIYF
CDR3nt: TGTGCCAGCAATCAGGGGCCCGGGGACTCTGGAAACACCATATATTTT

v_gene: TRBV18
d_gene: TRBD1
j_gene: TRBJ1-1
abundance: NA
CDR3aa: CASSPPQTGGAWTEAFF
CDR3nt: TGTGCCAGCTCACCACCCCAGACAGGGGGCGCCTGGACTGAAGCTTTCTTT

v_gene: TRBV5-1
d_gene: NA
j_gene: TRBJ1-3
abundance: once
CDR3aa: CASSSGGISGNTIYF
CDR3nt: TGCGCCAGCAGCTCGGGAGGGATTTCTGGAAACACCATATATTTT

v_gene: TRBV3-1/TRBV3-2
d_gene: TRBD2
j_gene: TRBJ2-2
abundance: NA
CDR3aa: CASSLLAGSTGELFF
CDR3nt: TGTGCCAGCAGCCTACTAGCGGGGAGCACCGGGGAGCTGTTTTTT

v_gene: TRBV7-2
d_gene: NA
j_gene: TRBJ2-4
abundance: NA
CDR3aa: CASSLGGFGAKNIQYF
CDR3nt: TGTGCCAGCAGCTTAGGGGGCTTTGGAGCCAAAAACATTCAGTACTTC

v_gene: TRBV6-5
d_gene: TRBD2
j_gene: TRBJ2-3
abundance: NA
CDR3aa: CASSYGGGPTDTQYF
CDR3nt: TGTGCCAGCAGTTACGGCGGGGGGCCCACAGATACGCAGTATTTT

v_gene: TRBV14
d_gene: NA
j_gene: TRBJ1-2
abundance: NA
CDR3aa: CASSQGTATNYGYTF
CDR3nt: TGTGCCAGCAGCCAAGGGACAGCTACTAACTATGGCTACACCTTC

v_gene: TRBV5-1
d_gene: NA
j_gene: TRBJ2-1
abundance: NA
CDR3aa: CASSLDPDPPSSYNEQFF
CDR3nt: TGCGCCAGCAGCTTGGACCCCGATCCCCCTAGCTCCTACAATGAGCAGTTCTTC

v_gene: TRBV4-1
d_gene: TRBD2
j_gene: TRBJ2-3
abundance: NA
CDR3aa: CASSQGGAGGPTDTQYF
CDR3nt: TGCGCCAGCAGCCAAGGGGGGGCGGGGGGCCCCACAGATACGCAGTATTTT

v_gene: TRBV27
d_gene: NA
j_gene: TRBJ1-2
abundance: NA
CDR3aa: CASSLGGQLTGYTF
CDR3nt: TGTGCCAGCAGTTTAGGAGGTCAGCTTACTGGCTACACCTTC

v_gene: TRBV7-9
d_gene: NA
j_gene: TRBJ1-4
abundance: NA
CDR3aa: CASLGLEEKLFF
CDR3nt: TGTGCCAGCTTGGGGCTGGAGGAAAAACTGTTTTTT

v_gene: TRBV19
d_gene: NA
j_gene: TRBJ1-1
abundance: NA
CDR3aa: CASSTLDRLRGGFF
CDR3nt: TGTGCCAGTAGTACCCTGGACAGACTCCGGGGCGGCTTCTTT

v_gene: TRBV5-1
d_gene: NA
j_gene: TRBJ1-3
abundance: few
CDR3aa: CASSLAGEGRTSGNTIYF
CDR3nt: TGCGCCAGCAGCTTGGCCGGGGAAGGCCGCACCTCTGGAAACACCATATATTTT

v_gene: TRBV21-1
d_gene: NA
j_gene: TRBJ2-1
abundance: NA
CDR3aa: CASSRTSGVPGNEQFF
CDR3nt: TGTGCCAGCAGCAGGACTAGCGGGGTCCCAGGCAATGAGCAGTTCTTC

v_gene: TRBV27
d_gene: NA
j_gene: TRBJ2-3
abundance: NA
CDR3aa: CASSSTQGWATDTQYF
CDR3nt: TGTGCCAGCAGTTCAACACAGGGCTGGGCCACAGATACGCAGTATTTT

v_gene: TRBV7-8
d_gene: NA
j_gene: TRBJ1-6
abundance: NA
CDR3aa: CASSLAVQRGNSPLHF
CDR3nt: TGTGCCAGCAGCTTAGCGGTCCAGCGAGGGAATTCACCCCTCCACTTT

v_gene: TRBV20-1
d_gene: NA
j_gene: TRBJ1-2
abundance: NA
CDR3aa: CSASKSGFSRYTF
CDR3nt: TGCAGTGCTAGTAAATCAGGGTTTTCTCGCTACACCTTC

v_gene: TRBV2
d_gene: NA
j_gene: TRBJ1-2
abundance: NA
CDR3aa: CASSESGLAGYTF
CDR3nt: TGTGCCAGCAGTGAATCAGGGTTGGCTGGCTACACCTTC

v_gene: TRBV5-1
d_gene: TRBD1
j_gene: TRBJ1-4
abundance: NA
CDR3aa: CASSLTGEREKLFF
CDR3nt: TGCGCCAGCAGCTTGACAGGGGAAAGGGAAAAACTGTTTTTT

v_gene: TRBV28
d_gene: TRBD2
j_gene: TRBJ2-1
abundance: NA
CDR3aa: CASRPTSALRYNEQFF
CDR3nt: TGTGCCAGCAGGCCGACTAGCGCTCTTAGGTACAATGAGCAGTTCTTC

v_gene: TRBV7-2
d_gene: NA
j_gene: TRBJ1-1
abundance: NA
CDR3aa: CASSPRSLASGGTEAFF
CDR3nt: TGTGCCAGCAGCCCGAGGTCTTTGGCCTCAGGAGGCACTGAAGCTTTCTTT

v_gene: TRBV5-8
d_gene: TRBD1
j_gene: TRBJ1-1
abundance: NA
CDR3aa: CASSPRTDRGEAFF
CDR3nt: TGTGCCAGCAGCCCACGAACTGACAGGGGTGAAGCTTTCTTT

v_gene: TRBV2
d_gene: NA
j_gene: TRBJ1-5
abundance: NA
CDR3aa: CASSPHFSNQPQHF
CDR3nt: TGTGCCAGCAGCCCCCACTTTAGCAATCAGCCCCAGCATTTT

v_gene: TRBV5-1
d_gene: NA
j_gene: TRBJ2-1
abundance: NA
CDR3aa: CASSLYNEQFF
CDR3nt: TGCGCCAGCAGCCTATACAATGAGCAGTTCTTC